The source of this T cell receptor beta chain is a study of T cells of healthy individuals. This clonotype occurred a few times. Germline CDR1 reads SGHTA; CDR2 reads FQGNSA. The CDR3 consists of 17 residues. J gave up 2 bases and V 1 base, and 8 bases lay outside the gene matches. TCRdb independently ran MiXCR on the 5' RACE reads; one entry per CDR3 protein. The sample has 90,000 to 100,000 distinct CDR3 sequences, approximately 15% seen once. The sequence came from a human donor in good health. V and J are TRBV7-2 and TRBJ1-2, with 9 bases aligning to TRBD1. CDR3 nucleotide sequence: TGTGCCAGCAGCTTAGTCGCTATAGGACAGGGGAACTATGGCTACACCTTC. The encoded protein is CASSLVAIGQGNYGYTF.